The T cell receptor (beta chain) described here comes from a study of shared T cell receptors in the human thymus. The CDR3 totals 13 residues. The germline CDR1 and CDR2 sequences are MDHEN and SYDVKM. V was clipped by 3 bases and J by 4 bases, with 10 bases between them. Profiling relied on immunoSEQ multiplex PCR, and the TCRdb table lists in-frame clones only, not all of them. This table has roughly 410,000 clones, more than 85% appearing once. This chain joins TRBV28 and TRBJ2-7; D possibly uses TRBD1 or TRBD2 (6 bases each). The sample comprised thymocytes. This sequence originates from a human donor. The CDR3 spells CASSFRGLYEQYF. In nucleotides, the CDR3 is TGTGCCAGCAGTTTCAGGGGACTGTACGAGCAGTACTTC.